The TCR beta chain under discussion was sequenced for a study of cytomegalovirus exposure and HLA in healthy donors. On the study more broadly: Genotyping of more than 300 donors showed that 80% to 90% belonged to the Caucasian-associated ancestry cluster.

A multiplex PCR was run with 60 Vbeta primers and 13 Jbeta primers. Using immunoSEQ multiplex PCR, the repertoire was profiled, and TCRdb retains in-frame clones only, with some absent. Of around 170,000 clones listed, 70% to 80% are singletons. Findings and limits, study-wide: The HLA-A and HLA-B alleles of most subjects were reportedly predicted accurately from TCR beta sequences. As was reported, the classifier diagnosed cytomegalovirus status with high specificity and sensitivity.

The count of this clone is one. Its antigen remains unidentified. The CDR3 is 17 residues long. V lost 1 base to trimming and J lost 3 bases, with 16 bases between them. Germline CDR1 reads LGHNA; CDR2 reads YSLEER. This chain links TRBV4-3 with TRBJ2-1, with D tentatively TRBD1 (6 bases). Sequencing used PBMCs. The TCR was taken from a man aged 18-30 years in good health and CMV-seronegative. The CDR3 loop reads CASSQGHPGENYNEQFF. The CDR3 DNA reads as TGCGCCAGCAGCCAAGGCCACCCAGGGGAAAACTACAATGAGCAGTTCTTC.